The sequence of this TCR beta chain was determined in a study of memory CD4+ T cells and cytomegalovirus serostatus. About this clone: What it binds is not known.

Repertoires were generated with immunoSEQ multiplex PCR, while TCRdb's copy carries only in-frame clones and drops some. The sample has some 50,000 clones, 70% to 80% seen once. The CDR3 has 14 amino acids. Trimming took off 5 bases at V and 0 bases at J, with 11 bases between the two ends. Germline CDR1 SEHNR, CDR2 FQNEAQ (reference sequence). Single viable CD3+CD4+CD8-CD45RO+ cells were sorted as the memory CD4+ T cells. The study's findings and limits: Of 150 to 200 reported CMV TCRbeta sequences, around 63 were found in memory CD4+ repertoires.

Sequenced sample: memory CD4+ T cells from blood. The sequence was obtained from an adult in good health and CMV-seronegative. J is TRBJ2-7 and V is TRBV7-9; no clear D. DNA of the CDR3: TGTGCCAGCAGCCTGAACCTACTCTCCTACGAGCAGTACTTC. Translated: CASSLNLLSYEQYF.